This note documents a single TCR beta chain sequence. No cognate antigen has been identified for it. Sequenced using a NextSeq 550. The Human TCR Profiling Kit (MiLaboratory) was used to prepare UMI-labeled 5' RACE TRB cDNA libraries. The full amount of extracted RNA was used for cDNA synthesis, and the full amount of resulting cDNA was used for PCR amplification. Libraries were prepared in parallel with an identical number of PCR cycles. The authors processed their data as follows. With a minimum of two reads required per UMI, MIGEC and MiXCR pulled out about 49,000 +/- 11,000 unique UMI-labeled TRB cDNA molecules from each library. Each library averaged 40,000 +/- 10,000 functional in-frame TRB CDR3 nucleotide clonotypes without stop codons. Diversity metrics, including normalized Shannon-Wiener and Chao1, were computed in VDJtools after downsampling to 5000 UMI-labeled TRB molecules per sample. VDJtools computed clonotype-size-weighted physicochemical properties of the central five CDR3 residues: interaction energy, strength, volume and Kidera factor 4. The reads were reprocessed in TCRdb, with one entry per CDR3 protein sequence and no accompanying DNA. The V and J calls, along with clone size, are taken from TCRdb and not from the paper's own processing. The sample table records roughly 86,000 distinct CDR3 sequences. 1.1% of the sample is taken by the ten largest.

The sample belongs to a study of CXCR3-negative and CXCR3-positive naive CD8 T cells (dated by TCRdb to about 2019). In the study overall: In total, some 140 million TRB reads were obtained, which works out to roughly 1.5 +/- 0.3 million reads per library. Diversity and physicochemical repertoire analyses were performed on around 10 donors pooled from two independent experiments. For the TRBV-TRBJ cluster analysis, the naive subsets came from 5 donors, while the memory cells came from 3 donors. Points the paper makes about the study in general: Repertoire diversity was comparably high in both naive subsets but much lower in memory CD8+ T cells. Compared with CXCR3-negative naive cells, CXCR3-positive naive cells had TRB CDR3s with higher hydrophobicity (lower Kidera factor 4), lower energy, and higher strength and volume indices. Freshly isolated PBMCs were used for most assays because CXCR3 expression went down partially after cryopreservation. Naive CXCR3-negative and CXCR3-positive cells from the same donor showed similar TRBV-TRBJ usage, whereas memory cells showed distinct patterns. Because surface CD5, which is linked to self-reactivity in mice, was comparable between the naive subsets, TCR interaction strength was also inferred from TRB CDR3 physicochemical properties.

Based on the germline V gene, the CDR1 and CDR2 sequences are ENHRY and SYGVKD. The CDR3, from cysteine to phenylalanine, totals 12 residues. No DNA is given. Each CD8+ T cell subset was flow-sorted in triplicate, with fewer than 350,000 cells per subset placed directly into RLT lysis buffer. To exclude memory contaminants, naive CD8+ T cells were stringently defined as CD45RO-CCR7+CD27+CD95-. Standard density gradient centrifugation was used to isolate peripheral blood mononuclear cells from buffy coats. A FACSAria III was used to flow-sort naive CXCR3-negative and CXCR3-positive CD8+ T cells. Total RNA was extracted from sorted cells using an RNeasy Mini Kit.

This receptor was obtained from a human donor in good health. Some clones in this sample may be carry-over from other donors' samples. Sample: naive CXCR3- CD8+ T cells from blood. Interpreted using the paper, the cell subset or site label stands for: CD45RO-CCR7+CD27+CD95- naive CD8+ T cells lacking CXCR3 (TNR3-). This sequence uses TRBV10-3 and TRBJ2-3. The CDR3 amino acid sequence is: CAISEITDTQYF.